Each of the 24 T cell receptor beta chains below was sequenced from the same sample in a study of blood T cell repertoires in COVID-19. Repertoires were generated with immunoSEQ multiplex PCR, while TCRdb's copy carries only in-frame clones and drops some. There are 250,000 or so clones in the sample; 84% occur only once, and approximately 1.4% lies in the top ten. The specimen sequenced was peripheral blood. These receptors all come from a woman between 35 and 50 years old who had recovered from COVID-19.

This rearrangement joins TRBV6-1 to TRBJ2-7; 7 bases align to TRBD1. There are 15 residues in the CDR3. V shed 2 bases and J 2 bases; nucleotides not matched to a gene: 6. From germline, CDR1 is MNHNS and CDR2 SASEGT. CDR3 nucleotide sequence: TGTGCCAGCAGTGAAATGGGACAGACTCCCTACGAGCAGTACTTC. This gives the protein CASSEMGQTPYEQYF.

The rearrangement uses TRBV2 and TRBJ2-7; D unresolved. Germline-derived CDR1 and CDR2 are SNHLY and FYNNEI. There are 13 residues in the CDR3. Trimming removed 3 bases at V and 1 base at J, with 7 bases between. The CDR3 here is CASSDSFSYEQYF. Written as DNA, the CDR3 is TGTGCCAGCAGTGACTCTTTTTCCTACGAGCAGTACTTC.

This chain connects TRBV11-2 to TRBJ2-3; a possible D gene is TRBD2 (5 bases). The CDR3 length is 16 residues. V was trimmed by 2 bases and J by 2 bases, leaving 14 bases between them. In germline, CDR1 is SGHAT, CDR2 FQNNGV. The chain's CDR3 is CASSLSGLLDTDTQYF. CDR3 coding DNA: TGTGCCAGCAGCTTAAGTGGTTTACTAGACACAGATACGCAGTATTTT.

The genes are TRBV7-6 and TRBJ1-1; TRBD1 might be the D (5 bases). The germline V and J ends were trimmed by 5 bases and 1 base, with 14 bases remaining between them. Germline V gene lookup returns CDR1 SGHVS and CDR2 FNYEAQ. This CDR3 region has 15 residues. CDR3 protein: CASSRLSGGNTEAFF. In nucleotides, the CDR3 is TGTGCCAGCAGCCGGCTTTCGGGGGGGAACACTGAAGCTTTCTTT. Complete variable domain (other parts from reference TRBV7-6 and TRBJ1-1): GAGVSQSPRYKVTKRGQDVALRCDPISGHVSLYWYRQALGQGPEFLTYFNYEAQQDKSGLPNDRFSAERPEGSISTLTIQRTEQRDSAMYRCASSRLSGGNTEAFFGQGTRLTVV.

The rearrangement links TRBV18 to TRBJ2-7, with TRBD1 matching over 8 bases. Trimming took 2 bases from V and 2 from J; bases not matched to a gene: 8. Germline V gene lookup returns CDR1 KGHSH and CDR2 LQKENI. CDR3 length equals 16 residues. Here the CDR3 DNA reads TGTGCCAGCTCACCATCTCTTGACAGGGGAACCTACGAGCAGTACTTC. The encoded protein is CASSPSLDRGTYEQYF.

The rearrangement joins TRBV9 to TRBJ2-3, with D perhaps matching TRBD2 (5 bases). The CDR3 totals 13 residues. Trimming took off 0 bases at V and 6 bases at J, with 8 bases between the two ends. Germline lookup yields CDR1 SGDLS and CDR2 YYNGEE. The CDR3: CASSVDSGDTQYF. CDR3 nucleotide sequence: TGTGCCAGCAGCGTAGATTCGGGGGATACGCAGTATTTT.

The V and J genes are TRBV2 and TRBJ2-3; 7 bases agree with TRBD2. Per germline, CDR1 SNHLY and CDR2 FYNNEI. V shed 8 bases, J shed 0 bases, and the junction held 8 bases outside the gene matches. The CDR3 is 15 amino acids. CDR3 sequence: CASSLGGDSTDTQYF. The CDR3 DNA reads as TGTGCCAGCTCTCTTGGGGGGGACAGCACAGATACGCAGTATTTT. Full variable domain (remainder filled in from reference TRBV2 and TRBJ2-3): EPEVTQTPSHQVTQMGQEVILRCVPISNHLYFYWYRQILGQKVEFLVSFYNNEISEKSEIFDDQFSVERPDGSNFTLKIRSTKLEDSAMYFCASSLGGDSTDTQYFGPGTRLTVL.

This chain links TRBV5-4 with TRBJ1-2, with D tentatively TRBD1 (5 bases). CDR3 size: 16 residues. Germline CDR1 and CDR2: SGHNT and YYREEE (reference sequence). Trimming took 3 bases from V and 2 from J, leaving 17 bases between them. The CDR3: CASSSSHDRENYGYTF. The CDR3 DNA reads TGTGCCAGCAGCTCCAGCCATGACAGAGAAAACTATGGCTACACCTTC. Combining the CDR3 with reference TRBV5-4 and TRBJ1-2 gives the whole variable domain ETGVTQSPTHLIKTRGQQVTLRCSSQSGHNTVSWYQQALGQGPQFIFQYYREEENGRGNFPPRFSGLQFPNYSSELNVNALELDDSALYLCASSSSHDRENYGYTFGSGTRLTVV.

The chain recombines TRBV6-1 with TRBJ1-6, with a tentative D call TRBD1 (6 bases). V was shortened by 3 bases and J by 3 bases, with 15 bases between the two germline ends. The CDR3 loop spans 17 amino acids. Looked up from germline, CDR1 is MNHNS and CDR2 is SASEGT. CDR3 amino acids: CASSDTVQGSYNSPLHF. Here the CDR3 DNA reads TGTGCCAGCAGTGATACCGTACAGGGCAGCTATAATTCACCCCTCCACTTT.

The chain is built from TRBV5-4 and TRBJ1-1; D not certain. CDR1 and CDR2 (germline): SGHNT, YYREEE (reference sequence). CDR3 size: 15 residues. V was clipped by 2 bases and J by 2 bases, with 13 bases between them. The CDR3 DNA sequence: TGTGCCAGCAGCTTATCCGGGTCGCAAAACACTGAAGCTTTCTTT. Translating it yields CASSLSGSQNTEAFF.

The rearrangement links TRBV29-1 to TRBJ2-3, with 7 bases matching TRBD1. CDR1 and CDR2 from the germline V gene are SQVTM and ANQGSEA. The CDR3 has 13 residues. Trimming at V came to 5 bases and at J to 1 base, leaving 3 bases not matched to a gene. CDR3 DNA sequence: TGCAGCGTTAGACAGGGCGGCACAGATACGCAGTATTTT. It codes for CSVRQGGTDTQYF.

The chain links TRBV19 to TRBJ1-2; no clear D gene. This CDR3 has 12 residues. Looked up from germline, CDR1 is LNHDA and CDR2 is SQIVND (reference sequence). V gave up 4 bases and J gave up 8 bases, with 11 bases separating them. The CDR3 loop reads CASSTLESGYTF. CDR3 sequence (DNA): TGTGCCAGTAGTACCCTAGAGAGCGGCTACACCTTC.

The rearrangement links TRBV19 to TRBJ2-5; TRBD1 is a possible D gene (6 bases). The germline V gene encodes CDR1 LNHDA and CDR2 SQIVND (reference sequence). This CDR3 is 15 amino acids long. The V end lost 2 bases, the J end lost 2 bases, and 12 bases lay between the germline ends. The CDR3 sequence is CASSISGQRQETQYF. CDR3 DNA sequence: TGTGCCAGTAGTATATCAGGACAGAGACAAGAGACCCAGTACTTC.

The chain links TRBV2 to TRBJ1-1, with 11 bases matching TRBD1. CDR1 and CDR2 from the germline V gene are SNHLY and FYNNEI. The CDR3 spans 15 residues. Losses at the gene ends were 6 bases for V and 3 bases for J; bases not matched to a gene: 6. The CDR3 here is CASSGQGARDTEAFF. The CDR3 DNA reads as TGTGCCAGCAGCGGACAGGGGGCGCGCGACACTGAAGCTTTCTTT.

The gene calls are TRBV5-1 and TRBJ2-3; 8 bases line up with TRBD2. Germline CDR1 reads SGHRS; CDR2 reads YFSETQ. V lost 4 bases and J lost 2; bases outside the gene matches: 9. CDR3 length equals 16 residues. The CDR3 is CASSPGVAGPTDTQYF. The CDR3 DNA reads as TGCGCCAGCAGCCCCGGGGTAGCGGGGCCCACAGATACGCAGTATTTT.

V is TRBV6-5 and J is TRBJ2-7; D not resolved. V shed 4 bases and J shed 6 bases, with 13 bases lying between them. Germline-derived CDR1 and CDR2 are MNHEY and SVGAGI. The CDR3 length is 13 residues. The DNA for the CDR3 is TGTGCCAGCAGTTTCGGGTTACGTGGCGAGCAGTACTTC. This translates into CASSFGLRGEQYF.

The chain recombines TRBV11-1 with TRBJ2-7, with TRBD1 matching over 10 bases. After removal of 1 base from V and 7 bases from J, the junction contained 4 bases not matched to a gene. Germline lookup yields CDR1 SGHAT and CDR2 FQDESV (reference sequence). The CDR3 has 14 residues. The chain's CDR3 is CASSLGQGAIEQYF. DNA of the CDR3: TGTGCCAGCAGCTTAGGACAGGGGGCAATTGAGCAGTACTTC.

The rearrangement links TRBV10-3 to TRBJ1-3; possibly TRBD1 for D (6 bases). Germline loops: CDR1 ENHRY, CDR2 SYGVKD. The CDR3 sequence is 16 residues long. Between the trimmed V and J ends, which lost 8 bases and 0 bases, there was a span of 17 bases. The CDR3 is CAIGPGQSFSGNTIYF. The CDR3 DNA follows: TGTGCCATCGGCCCGGGACAATCCTTCTCTGGAAACACCATATATTTT.

J is TRBJ1-5 and V is TRBV6-5, with TRBD1 as a possible D gene (6 bases). V lost 5 bases to trimming and J lost 1 base, with 12 bases between them. The CDR3 has 15 residues. Germline CDR1 reads MNHEY; CDR2 reads SVGAGI. This chain's CDR3 is CASSLTGPSNQPQHF. The CDR3 nucleotides are TGTGCCAGCAGTCTAACAGGGCCCAGCAATCAGCCCCAGCATTTT.

The chain employs TRBV4-2 and TRBJ2-1; 8 bases are shared with TRBD1. Trimming removed 3 bases from V and 5 bases from J; junction bases left unmatched: 9. The germline gives CDR1 LGHNA, CDR2 YNFKEQ. CDR3 length: 16 residues. Here the CDR3 DNA reads TGTGCCAGCAGCCAGGCAGAAGGACAGGGTAACAATGAGCAGTTCTTC. It yields the protein CASSQAEGQGNNEQFF.

V usage is TRBV7-2 and J usage is TRBJ1-1; the match to TRBD1 covers 9 bases. The germline CDR1 and CDR2 sequences are SGHTA and FQGNSA. The CDR3 totals 18 residues. The trim removed 6 bases at V and 1 base at J, leaving 15 bases unmatched. CDR3 sequence (DNA): TGTGCCAGCAGAGGCGACAGGGGGGCCGCTATCGCGAACACTGAAGCTTTCTTT. It translates to CASRGDRGAAIANTEAFF. The full variable domain, completed using reference TRBV7-2 and TRBJ1-1, is GAGVSQSPSNKVTEKGKDVELRCDPISGHTALYWYRQSLGQGLEFLIYFQGNSAPDKSGLPSDRFSAERTGGSVSTLTIQRTQQEDSAVYLCASRGDRGAAIANTEAFFGQGTRLTVV.

This clone appeared a few times. Other DNA sequences in this sample translate to the same CDR3. The chain links TRBV5-1 to TRBJ1-5, with 7 positions matching TRBD1. With V trimmed by 4 bases and J by 5 bases, 3 bases remained unmatched. The CDR3 contains 13 residues. CDR1 and CDR2 (germline): SGHRS, YFSETQ. The CDR3 reads CASSTTGDQPQHF. The DNA of the CDR3 is TGCGCCAGCAGCACTACAGGGGATCAGCCCCAGCATTTT. Full variable domain (outside the CDR3, taken from reference TRBV5-1 and TRBJ1-5): KAGVTQTPRYLIKTRGQQVTLSCSPISGHRSVSWYQQTPGQGLQFLFEYFSETQRNKGNFPGRFSGRQFSNSRSEMNVSTLELGDSALYLCASSTTGDQPQHFGDGTRLSIL.

This clone occurred a few times. The chain has TRBV4-2 and TRBJ1-6; tentatively, D is TRBD1 (5 bases). The CDR3 length is 14 residues. The V gene lost 3 bases and the J gene lost 8 bases, with 11 bases spanning the gap. CDR1 LGHNA and CDR2 YNFKEQ come from the germline V gene. CDR3 sequence reads: CASSHEAGDSPLHF. CDR3 sequence (DNA): TGTGCCAGCAGCCACGAGGCGGGGGATTCACCCCTCCACTTT.

This chain uses TRBV11-3 with TRBJ1-1; TRBD1 is a possible D gene (5 bases). From germline, CDR1 is SGHNT and CDR2 YENEEA. The CDR3 consists of 14 residues. Trimming stripped 5 bases from V and 0 bases from J, with 10 bases between. The CDR3 sequence is CASSIGGLNTEAFF. In DNA form, the CDR3 reads TGTGCCAGCAGCATCGGGGGGTTGAACACTGAAGCTTTCTTT.